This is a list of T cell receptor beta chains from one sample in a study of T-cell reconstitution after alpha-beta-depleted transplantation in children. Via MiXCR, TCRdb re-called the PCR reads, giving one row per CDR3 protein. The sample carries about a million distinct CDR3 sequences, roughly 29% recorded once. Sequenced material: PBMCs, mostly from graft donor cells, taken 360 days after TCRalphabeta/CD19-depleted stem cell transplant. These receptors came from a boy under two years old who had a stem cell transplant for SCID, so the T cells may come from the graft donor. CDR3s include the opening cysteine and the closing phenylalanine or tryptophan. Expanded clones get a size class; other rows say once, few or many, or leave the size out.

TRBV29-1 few CSVRAGLAGGNEQFF
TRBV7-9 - CASSLQGRPEAFF
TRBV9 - CASSVVPSYEQYF
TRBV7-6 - CASSLQGEKSEQYF
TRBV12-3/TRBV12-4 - CASSPDSDGYTF
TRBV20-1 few CSARGRAGGHSDTQYF
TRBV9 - CASSVALADRQNSNQPQHF
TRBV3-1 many CASRPDFLSGANVLTF
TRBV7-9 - CASSLGRGRGEKLFF
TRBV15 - CATSRDLGSEQYF
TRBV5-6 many CASSSQGPGGWYQETQYF
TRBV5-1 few CASSFRPKANTGELFF
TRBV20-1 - CSAIPPDRADTQYF
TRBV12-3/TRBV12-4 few CASSIGTSYEQYF
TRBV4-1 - CASSQDDQGMAGELFF
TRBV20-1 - CSARQGGSNQPQHF
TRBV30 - CAWSPQTGGGQPQHF
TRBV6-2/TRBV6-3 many CASSSLRAGTSGGTYNEQFF
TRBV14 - CASSERGRRDIQYF
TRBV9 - CASSVVEGNEQYF
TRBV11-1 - CASSLGVGQYNQPQHF
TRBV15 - CATSRERVQANYGYTF
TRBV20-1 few CSAPQGRLQQETQYF
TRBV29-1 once CSVESSENTEAFF
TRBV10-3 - CAISESWASGDNEQFF
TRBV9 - CASSVNGDRVYEQYF
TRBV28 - CASSYPGELAKNIQYF
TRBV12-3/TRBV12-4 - CASSKTSGGVGETQYF
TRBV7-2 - CASSLTVPQSYEQYF
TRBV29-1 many CSVLRTPRMDTQYF
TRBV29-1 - CSVVLQGGYTF
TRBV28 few CASSSVPGTGRSSGANVLTF
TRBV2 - CASNRQGTYNEQFF
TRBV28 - CASRFPGSADTQYF
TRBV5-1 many CASSLDPNTEAFF
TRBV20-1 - CSASGVGTGGLDTQYF
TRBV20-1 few CSARGVRGDSPLHF
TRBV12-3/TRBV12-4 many CASSFGTGTKLFF
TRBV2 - CASLSVGKGAYEQYF
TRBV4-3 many CASSHRLAGGSTDTQYF
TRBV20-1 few CSALSQGGPPYEQYF
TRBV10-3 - CAISEGTTSSYEQYF
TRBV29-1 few CSVVRMDRTNYGYTF
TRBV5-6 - CASSLAGALRNQPQHF
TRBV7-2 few CASSLALQGMRTGELFF
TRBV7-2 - CASSLRAGGMETQYF
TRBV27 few CASSPSGGDLYNEQFF
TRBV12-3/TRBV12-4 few CASSSGYSGNEQFF
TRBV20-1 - CSARFPTYNERFF
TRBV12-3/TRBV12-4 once CACSSSGQYNEQFF
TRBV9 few CASSVAPGTGGADTQYF
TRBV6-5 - CASSYIGSETQYF
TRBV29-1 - CSARRAVGEKLFF
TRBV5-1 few CASSLDASATNEKLFF